The subject of this entry is one TCR beta chain. What it binds is unknown. Germline values: CDR1 LGHDT, CDR2 YNNKEL (reference sequence). Trimming took 6 bases from V and 4 from J, leaving 15 bases between them. This CDR3 is built from 14 residues. Relying on iRepertoire HTBI primers and Arm-PCR of CDR3 regions, the team built TCR beta libraries. MiXCR, run by TCRdb on the multiplex PCR reads, gives a single entry per CDR3 protein. This repertoire shows 580,000 or so distinct CDR3 sequences, 15% to 20% found once; its top ten account for about 12%. The sample belongs to a study of regulatory T cells in long-lasting Graves disease. Described time point: newly diagnosed GD, antithyroid drugs for less than 3 months. Researchers made the TCR library from RNA that was extracted from PBMCs. General study points: Persistent patients had a count of shared public clonotypes (under 3,000) that exceeded that of new patients (about 930).

These same records also appear under a second study, on T cells in Graves' hyperthyroidism and ophthalmopathy.

The V call is TRBV3-1, the J call TRBJ2-5, with TRBD2 as a possible D gene (5 bases). The receptor comes from a man aged 18 to 30 with Graves disease. The sequencing used peripheral blood mononuclear cells (PBMCs), collected at new diagnosis, from a patient treated with antithyroid drugs. This CDR3 reads CASRLSGALETQYF. For the CDR3, the DNA is TGTGCCAGCAGGCTAAGCGGAGCCCTAGAGACCCAGTACTTC.